This T cell receptor beta chain is drawn from a study of blood T cell repertoires in COVID-19 (dated by TCRdb to 2018 to 2021). Looking at the study overall: Samples covering the acute and convalescent phases of COVID-19 were provided by collaborators in the United States, Italy and Spain. The repertoires were made available in a free public database intended to serve as a resource for research on the immune response to SARS-CoV-2. The sample metadata nearly always contained a de-identified subject ID, COVID-19 status, age in years and sex. Where available, HLA class I and class II types were taken from metadata supplied by the sample provider and were not determined by assay-based typing. The prospective study material was composed of cDNA or gDNA derived from T cells, B-cell-depleted T cells, or PBMCs. Samples came from the ongoing ImmuneRACE study (first 160 participants) plus 1,254 subjects from 6 global collaborators. Subjects who had been exposed to COVID-19, were actively infected with it, or had recovered from it provided the deeply sampled blood TCRbeta repertoires that made up the dataset.

General findings and caveats noted by the study authors: The quantity of clinical and demographic metadata differed by source and by participant and was supplied without curation.

The CDR3 runs 17 amino acids, cysteine and phenylalanine included. This entry keeps only the CDR3 DNA: 51 bases, framed from base 1. The germline V gene specifies SGDLS as CDR1 and YYNGEE as CDR2. V has 3 bases trimmed and J has 1 base trimmed; junction bases matching no gene number 6. TCRbeta CDR3 regions were amplified from genomic DNA by means of the immunoSEQ Assay, a bias-controlled multiplex PCR. Processing in the source paper ran as follows. The number of nucleated cells in each sample was estimated by amplification of reference gene primers within the assay. To quantify the absolute abundance of each unique TCRbeta CDR3 rearrangement, sequence reads were collapsed and filtered. For each sample, productive Simpson clonality was calculated as the square root of Simpson's diversity index across productive rearrangements. Not all clones reach the TCRdb copy of this immuneACCESS table, which keeps in-frame sequences only. Checked studies attribute under half of the gap to unresolved V genes and leave the rest unexplained. V, J and clone size were drawn from that table, and D and trimming were deduced from the DNA. The sample profile shows roughly 380,000 clones; about nine tenths of them were found once. The top ten constitute approximately 1% of the sample.

For this clone: The target of this receptor is not known. The input lacks base qualities; no much larger clone sits a single base away.

Participants in the prospective study were aged roughly 18 to 89 years, lived in more than 20 United States geographic areas, and enrolled through a virtual design. Cohort assignment in the prospective study relied on participant-reported clinical history from a screening survey and a study questionnaire. Exposed participants had been in contact, within 2 weeks of entering the study, with a person who had a PCR-confirmed or clinician-diagnosed case of COVID-19. In the prospective study, mobile phlebotomists collected whole blood, serum and a nasopharyngeal or oropharyngeal swab from each participant. Over a roughly 2-month period, participants in the prospective study had the option of providing additional blood draws and questionnaires. Prospective study blood samples were shipped either frozen or at room temperature before DNA extraction.

This TCR derives from a woman aged 25 to 39 who had been exposed to COVID-19. Material: PBMCs or T cells enriched from blood (not recorded which). Recombination connected TRBV9 to TRBJ2-1, with 11 bases matching TRBD2. The nucleotides are TGTGCCAGCAGCGGCACTAGCGGGAGTTTGTCCTACAATGAGCAGTTCTTC. Its translation reads: CASSGTSGSLSYNEQFF. Joined to the reference TRBV9 and TRBJ2-1 proteins, this CDR3 gives the full variable domain: DSGVTQTPKHLITATGQRVTLRCSPRSGDLSVYWYQQSLDQGLQFLIQYYNGEERAKGNILERFSAQQFPDLHSELNLSSLELGDSALYFCASSGTSGSLSYNEQFFGPGTRLTVL.